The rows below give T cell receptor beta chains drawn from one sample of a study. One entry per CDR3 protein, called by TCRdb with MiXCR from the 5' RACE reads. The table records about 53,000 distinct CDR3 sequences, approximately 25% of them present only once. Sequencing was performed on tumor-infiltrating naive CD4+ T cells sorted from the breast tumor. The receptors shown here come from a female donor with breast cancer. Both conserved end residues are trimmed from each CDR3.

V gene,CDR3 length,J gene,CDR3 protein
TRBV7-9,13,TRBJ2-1,ASSPRSGATNEQF
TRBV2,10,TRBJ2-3,ASSEAKDTQY
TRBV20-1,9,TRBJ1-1,SASKRTEAF
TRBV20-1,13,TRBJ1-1,SALGIRRLNTEAF
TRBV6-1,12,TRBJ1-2,ASSEGRQVYGYT
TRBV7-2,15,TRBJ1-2,ASSPDRPLAGRYGYT
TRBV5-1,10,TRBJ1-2,ASSGFTEGYT
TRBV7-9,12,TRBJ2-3,ASSFKVAGGTQY
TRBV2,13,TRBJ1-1,ASSPGQGARTEAF
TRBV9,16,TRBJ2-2,ASSSGLAGGSNTGELF
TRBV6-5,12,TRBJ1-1,ASSYTEGNTEAF
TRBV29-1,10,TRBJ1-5,SASYSNQPQH
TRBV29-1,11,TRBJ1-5,SVEQGRNQPQH
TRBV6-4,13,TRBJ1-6,ASSRRAGGNSPLH
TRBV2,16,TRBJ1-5,ASSDLGLQAYSNQPQH
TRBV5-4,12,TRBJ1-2,ASSLGGRNYGYT
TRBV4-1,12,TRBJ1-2,ASSQPTGGYGYT
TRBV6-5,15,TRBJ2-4,ASTDLTGEGAKNIQY
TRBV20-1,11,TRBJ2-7,SAKGEAANEQY
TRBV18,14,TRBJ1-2,ASSLNLDSSEYGYT
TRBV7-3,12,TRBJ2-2,ASSPNRGSGELF
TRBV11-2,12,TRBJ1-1,ASSPGGGHTEAF
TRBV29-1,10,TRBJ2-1,SVVGTGVEQF
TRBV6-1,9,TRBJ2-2,ATLRFGELF
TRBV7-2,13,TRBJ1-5,ASSLDLQGNQPQH
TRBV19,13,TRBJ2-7,ASSRTSRSSYEQY
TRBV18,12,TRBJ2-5,ASSPLGQGETQY
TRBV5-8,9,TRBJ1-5,ASSLYQPQH